Each of the 23 T cell receptor beta chains below was sequenced from the same sample in a study of OX40 agonist ivuxolimab in advanced cancers. TCRdb's copy holds only in-frame clones and misses some; the assay was immunoSEQ multiplex PCR. Counted here are approximately 45,000 clones, roughly 82% occurring once; the ten biggest clones make up around 2.1%. The input for sequencing was CD4+ or CD8+ T cells sorted from blood, taken in a trial of the OX40 agonist ivuxolimab. These receptor sequences come from an adult with an advanced solid tumor such as melanoma, head and neck, liver or kidney cancer.

The rearrangement joins TRBV7-9 to TRBJ1-2; D is ambiguous. With 1 base removed from V and 2 bases from J, the gap between germline ends came to 2 bases. Germline CDR1 reads SEHNR; CDR2 reads FQNEAQ (reference sequence). The CDR3 loop spans 12 amino acids. The CDR3 bases are TGTGCCAGCAGCTTAGTAAACTATGGCTACACCTTC. This translates into CASSLVNYGYTF. The full variable domain, completed using reference TRBV7-9 and TRBJ1-2, is DTGVSQNPRHKITKRGQNVTFRCDPISEHNRLYWYRQTLGQGPEFLTYFQNEAQLEKSRLLSDRFSAERPKGSFSTLEIQRTEQGDSAMYLCASSLVNYGYTFGSGTRLTVV.

The chain couples TRBV6-4 to TRBJ2-2; D unresolved. Germline CDR1 reads MRHNA; CDR2 reads SNTAGT. This CDR3 comprises 13 residues. The V end lost 4 bases, the J end lost 6 bases, and 9 bases lay between the germline ends. The CDR3 sequence is CASSATVSGELFF. CDR3 nucleotide sequence: TGTGCCAGCAGTGCCACAGTTTCCGGGGAGCTGTTTTTT.

V is TRBV19 and J is TRBJ2-3; D gene uncertain. Deletions cut 3 bases from V and 0 bases from J, with 16 bases between. The CDR3 is made up of 17 amino acids. Germline V gene sequence: CDR1 LNHDA, CDR2 SQIVND (reference sequence). The CDR3 coding sequence is TGTGCCAGTAGTATCTATCTGACCCCCTTTAGCACAGATACGCAGTATTTT. It encodes CASSIYLTPFSTDTQYF.

The rearrangement links TRBV30 to TRBJ2-3, with D uncertain. This CDR3 contains 12 residues. The V end was cut by 2 bases, the J end by 4 bases, with 7 bases between. Germline assignment: CDR1 GTSNPN and CDR2 SVGIG (reference sequence). The CDR3 here is CAWSLTADTQYF. The CDR3 DNA is TGTGCCTGGAGTCTAACAGCAGATACGCAGTATTTT.

The rearrangement joins TRBV29-1 to TRBJ1-2, with D perhaps TRBD1 (6 bases). V was pared by 5 bases and J by 0 bases, with 13 bases between. This CDR3 has 14 residues. Germline loops: CDR1 SQVTM, CDR2 ANQGSEA. The DNA of the CDR3 is TGCAGCGTTATCGCGACAGGCTCTAACTATGGCTACACCTTC. Translation gives CSVIATGSNYGYTF.

The chain employs TRBV5-1 and TRBJ1-4; tentatively, D is TRBD1 (5 bases). Per germline, CDR1 SGHRS and CDR2 YFSETQ. The V end was cut by 3 bases, the J end by 5 bases, with 11 bases between. The CDR3 contains 14 residues. CDR3 protein: CASSSGQLNEKLFF. The CDR3 nucleotides read TGCGCCAGCAGCTCCGGACAATTAAATGAAAAACTGTTTTTT.

In its sample, this clone ranks as medium-sized. The chain employs TRBV7-2 and TRBJ2-7, with TRBD2 identical over 11 bases. With V trimmed by 6 bases and J by 2 bases, 12 bases remained unmatched. Germline V gene data show CDR1 as SGHTA and CDR2 as FQGNSA. This CDR3 is 17 amino acids long. DNA for the CDR3: TGTGCCAGCAGGCGAACTTCGGGACTAGCGGCCACCTACGAGCAGTACTTC. Protein product: CASRRTSGLAATYEQYF.

V usage is TRBV14 and J usage is TRBJ2-6, with D possibly matching TRBD2 (6 bases). The V and J ends lost 1 base and 2 bases respectively, with 21 bases between them. The CDR3 extends over 20 amino acids. Per germline, CDR1 SGHDN and CDR2 FVKESK. Written as DNA, the CDR3 is TGTGCCAGCAGCCAAGTCCTGCCGGGACTTTCTGTCGCTGGGGCCAACGTCCTGACTTTC. Translation gives CASSQVLPGLSVAGANVLTF. The whole variable domain, remainder taken from reference TRBV14 and TRBJ2-6, is EAGVTQFPSHSVIEKGQTVTLRCDPISGHDNLYWYRRVMGKEIKFLLHFVKESKQDESGMPNNRFLAERTGGTYSTLKVQPAELEDSGVYFCASSQVLPGLSVAGANVLTFGAGSRLTVL.

The V call is TRBV9, the J call TRBJ2-2, with D perhaps TRBD2 (5 bases). The germline V gene has CDR1 SGDLS and CDR2 YYNGEE. The CDR3 runs 16 residues. V gave up 0 bases and J gave up 1 base, with 10 bases separating them. The CDR3 loop reads CASSVGAGRNTGELFF. The DNA for the CDR3 is TGTGCCAGCAGCGTAGGGGCTGGGAGGAACACCGGGGAGCTGTTTTTT. Together with reference TRBV9 and TRBJ2-2, the CDR3 gives the full variable domain: DSGVTQTPKHLITATGQRVTLRCSPRSGDLSVYWYQQSLDQGLQFLIQYYNGEERAKGNILERFSAQQFPDLHSELNLSSLELGDSALYFCASSVGAGRNTGELFFGEGSRLTVL.

There are a few counts of this clone. V and J are TRBV19 and TRBJ1-4; D may be TRBD1 (6 bases). The CDR3 runs to 13 residues. The V end lost 3 bases, the J end lost 8 bases, and 10 bases lay between the germline ends. In germline, CDR1 is LNHDA, CDR2 SQIVND (reference sequence). CDR3 loop: CASSIGQPEKLFF. The CDR3 DNA follows: TGTGCCAGTAGTATCGGACAGCCAGAAAAACTGTTTTTT.

The CDR3 sequence: CASSVLGTLQHTGELFF. The CDR3 DNA reads as TGTGCCAGCAGCGTCCTCGGGACCCTCCAGCACACCGGGGAGCTGTTTTTT. The genes are TRBV9 and TRBJ2-2, with D perhaps assigned TRBD1 or TRBD2 (5 bases each). The V and J ends lost 2 bases and 3 bases respectively, with 17 bases between them. In germline, CDR1 is SGDLS, CDR2 YYNGEE. The CDR3 totals 17 residues. The full variable domain, its missing parts supplied by reference TRBV9 and TRBJ2-2, is DSGVTQTPKHLITATGQRVTLRCSPRSGDLSVYWYQQSLDQGLQFLIQYYNGEERAKGNILERFSAQQFPDLHSELNLSSLELGDSALYFCASSVLGTLQHTGELFFGEGSRLTVL.

The chain recombines TRBV30 with TRBJ2-3; D remains unclear. The CDR3 has 13 residues. Germline CDR1 GTSNPN, CDR2 SVGIG (reference sequence). V was pared by 0 bases and J by 4 bases, with 8 bases between. The CDR3 nucleotides are TGTGCCTGGAGTGTGTTCAGTTCAGATACGCAGTATTTT. It translates to CAWSVFSSDTQYF. Based on the CDR3 plus reference TRBV30 and TRBJ2-3, the full variable domain is SQTIHQWPATLVQPVGSPLSLECTVEGTSNPNLYWYRQAAGRGLQLLFYSVGIGQISSEVPQNLSASRPQDRQFILSSKKLLLSDSGFYLCAWSVFSSDTQYFGPGTRLTVL.

This clone was observed a few times. The V call is TRBV2, the J call TRBJ1-1, with a possible D match to TRBD1 (5 bases). V lost 6 bases and J 0 bases, leaving 11 bases between the germline ends. Germline CDR1 and CDR2: SNHLY and FYNNEI. The CDR3 is 14 amino acids. The CDR3 reads CASRGDRMNTEAFF. As DNA, the CDR3 is TGTGCCAGCAGAGGGGATCGCATGAACACTGAAGCTTTCTTT.

The V call is TRBV6-1, the J call TRBJ2-2; D may match TRBD1 or TRBD2 (6 bases each). The CDR3 totals 14 residues. V was shortened by 2 bases and J by 7 bases, with 11 bases between the two germline ends. CDR1 is MNHNS, CDR2 SASEGT, per germline. Here the CDR3 DNA reads TGTGCCAGCAGTGAAATCGGGGGCGGCGGGGAGCTGTTTTTT. Protein sequence: CASSEIGGGGELFF.

This chain links TRBV19 with TRBJ1-5; 9 bases agree with TRBD1. The germline V gene has CDR1 LNHDA and CDR2 SQIVND (reference sequence). The CDR3 is 17 residues long. Germline trimming cut 5 bases from V and 7 bases from J; bases unmatched to any gene: 15. This CDR3 is CASSAGQGWASGQPQHF. The CDR3 DNA reads as TGTGCCAGTAGTGCGGGACAGGGATGGGCCAGCGGCCAGCCCCAGCATTTT. Supplemented by reference TRBV19 and TRBJ1-5, the full variable domain reads DGGITQSPKYLFRKEGQNVTLSCEQNLNHDAMYWYRQDPGQGLRLIYYSQIVNDFQKGDIAEGYSVSREKKESFPLTVTSAQKNPTAFYLCASSAGQGWASGQPQHFGDGTRLSIL.

The chain carries TRBV5-1 and TRBJ2-1; TRBD1 is a possible D gene (5 bases). The CDR3 totals 15 residues. Germline V gene lookup returns CDR1 SGHRS and CDR2 YFSETQ. V was pared by 0 bases and J by 2 bases, with 9 bases between. The DNA of the CDR3 is TGCGCCAGCAGCTTGGCAGCAGGGCCCTACAATGAGCAGTTCTTC. Amino acids: CASSLAAGPYNEQFF.

This clone was seen once. This rearrangement joins TRBV11-2 to TRBJ2-1; 9 positions match TRBD2. Germline lookup yields CDR1 SGHAT and CDR2 FQNNGV. The length of the CDR3 is 16 residues. J lost 9 bases, V lost 4 bases, and 13 bases had no gene match. The CDR3 DNA reads TGTGCCAGCAGCTCCTGTCGACTAGCGGTCGTGTGTGAGCAGTTCTTC. Its protein is CASSSCRLAVVCEQFF.

Note on this clone: At one end the junction does not follow the germline gene, possibly because of a read error. The same CDR3 is also encoded by other DNA sequences in this sample. This rearrangement joins TRBV30 to TRBJ2-3; no definite D call. CDR3 length equals 13 residues. CDR1 GTSNPN and CDR2 SVGIG come from the germline V gene (reference sequence). The CDR3 loop is CAWRPPGTDTQYF. CDR3 DNA sequence: TGTGCCTGGAGACCCCCCGGCACAGATACGCAATATTTT.

V usage is TRBV10-1 and J usage is TRBJ2-3; TRBD1 is a possible D gene (7 bases). The CDR3 covers 13 residues. Trimming removed 6 bases at V and 5 bases at J, with 12 bases between. Germline V CDR1 and CDR2: WNHNN, SYGVQD (reference sequence). CDR3 residues: CASSPQGGDTQYF. The DNA for the CDR3 is TGCGCCAGCAGCCCTCAGGGGGGAGATACGCAGTATTTT.

CDR3 residues: CATSRGGFETQYF. The CDR3 DNA reads TGTGCCACCAGCAGAGGGGGTTTCGAGACCCAGTACTTC. This sequence joins TRBV15 and TRBJ2-5; D call uncertain. CDR1 is LNHNV, CDR2 YYDKDF, per germline (reference sequence). V dropped 1 base and J dropped 5 bases, with 8 bases sitting between them. CDR3 length equals 13 residues.

The chain uses TRBV7-9 and TRBJ2-3; unclear D gene. The germline CDR1 and CDR2 sequences are SEHNR and FQNEAQ (reference sequence). CDR3 length equals 17 residues. V was cut by 2 bases and J by 0 bases, with 15 bases left in between. The CDR3 loop reads CASSLRLQSTSTDTQYF. In nucleotides, the CDR3 is TGTGCCAGCAGCTTAAGACTCCAAAGCACTAGCACAGATACGCAGTATTTT.

This rearrangement joins TRBV2 to TRBJ1-5, with a weak D call TRBD1 (5 bases). The germline CDR1 and CDR2 sequences are SNHLY and FYNNEI. The V and J ends lost 5 bases and 3 bases respectively, with 14 bases between them. The CDR3 is 15 residues long. CDR3 loop: CASSPRGQANQPQHF. In DNA, the CDR3 is TGTGCCAGCAGTCCGCGGGGCCAGGCCAATCAGCCCCAGCATTTT.

This clone was observed a single time. The genes are TRBV6-5 and TRBJ1-1; D is undetermined. Germline CDR1 is MNHEY and CDR2 is SVGAGI. CDR3 length: 13 amino acids. V was shortened by 0 bases and J by 4 bases, with 6 bases between the two germline ends. This CDR3 is CASSYSAGTEAFF. In DNA, the CDR3 is TGTGCCAGCAGTTACTCGGCGGGCACTGAAGCTTTCTTT.